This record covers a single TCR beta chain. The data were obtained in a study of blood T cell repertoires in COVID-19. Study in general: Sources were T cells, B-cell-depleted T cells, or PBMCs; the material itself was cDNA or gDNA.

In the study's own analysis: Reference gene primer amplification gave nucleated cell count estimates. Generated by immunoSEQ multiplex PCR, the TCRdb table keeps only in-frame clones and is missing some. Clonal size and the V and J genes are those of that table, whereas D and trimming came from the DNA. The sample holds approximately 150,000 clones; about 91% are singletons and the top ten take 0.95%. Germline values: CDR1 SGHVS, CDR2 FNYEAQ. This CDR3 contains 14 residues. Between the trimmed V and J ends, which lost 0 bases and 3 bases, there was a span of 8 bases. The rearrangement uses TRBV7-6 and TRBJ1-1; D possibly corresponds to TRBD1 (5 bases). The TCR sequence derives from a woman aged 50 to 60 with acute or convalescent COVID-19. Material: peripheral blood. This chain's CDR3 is CASSLAQGDTEAFF. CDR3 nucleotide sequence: TGTGCCAGCAGCTTAGCGCAAGGGGACACTGAAGCTTTCTTT.